The 14 T cell receptor beta chains below all came from one sample that was sequenced in a study of blood T cell repertoires in COVID-19. The repertoire was sequenced with immunoSEQ multiplex PCR; TCRdb's copy has only in-frame clones and lacks some. The data contain some 300,000 clones, just under 90% of them singletons. The sequenced sample consisted of PBMCs or T cells enriched from blood (not recorded which). These receptors all come from a woman aged 30 to 39 who had recovered from COVID-19.

The chain combines TRBV2 with TRBJ2-2; TRBD2 matches 7 bases. The germline gives CDR1 SNHLY, CDR2 FYNNEI. This CDR3 has 16 residues. The J segment lost 2 bases and the V segment lost 6 bases, leaving 9 bases of the junction unmatched. The CDR3 sequence is CASSPRGGRNTGELFF. CDR3 in DNA: TGTGCCAGCAGCCCCCGGGGCGGGAGAAACACCGGGGAGCTGTTTTTT.

This chain joins TRBV28 and TRBJ2-1; 10 bases match TRBD1. CDR1 and CDR2 from the germline V gene are MDHEN and SYDVKM. The CDR3 spans 19 residues. Trimming cost V 1 base and J 2 bases; bases outside gene matches: 11. CDR3 coding DNA: TGTGCCAGCAGTTTATTGGGGACAGGGGTTGGGGGAACCTACAATGAGCAGTTCTTC. Protein product: CASSLLGTGVGGTYNEQFF.

The V and J genes are TRBV11-1 and TRBJ2-1; D perhaps matches TRBD2 (5 bases). The CDR3 length is 14 residues. Germline V CDR1 and CDR2: SGHAT, FQDESV (reference sequence). The ends were cut back, 1 base at V and 9 bases at J, with 13 bases in the middle. The CDR3 nucleotides read TGTGCCAGCAGCTTAGATACTGGCCGGGGTGAGCAGTTCTTC. This sequence encodes CASSLDTGRGEQFF.

The V gene is TRBV7-3, the J gene TRBJ2-1; 7 nucleotides line up with TRBD2. In germline, CDR1 is SGHTA, CDR2 FQGTGA. The J segment lost 7 bases and the V segment lost 5 bases, leaving 11 bases of the junction unmatched. There are 15 residues in the CDR3. In nucleotides, the CDR3 is TGTGCCAGCAGCCCTATCGGACTAGGAAATAATGAGCAGTTCTTC. Amino acids: CASSPIGLGNNEQFF. The full variable domain, rest sourced from reference TRBV7-3 and TRBJ2-1, is GAGVSQTPSNKVTEKGKYVELRCDPISGHTALYWYRQSLGQGPEFLIYFQGTGAADDSGLPNDRFFAVRPEGSVSTLKIQRTERGDSAVYLCASSPIGLGNNEQFFGPGTRLTVL.

This chain joins TRBV4-2 and TRBJ2-7, with 8 bases fitting TRBD2. The CDR3 covers 15 residues. Trimming removed 3 bases from V and 5 bases from J; junction bases left unmatched: 9. CDR1 and CDR2 from the germline V gene are LGHNA and YNFKEQ. Here the CDR3 DNA reads TGTGCCAGCAGCCAGGCTGGGACTAGGCACCACGAGCAGTACTTC. It specifies CASSQAGTRHHEQYF.

This chain connects TRBV19 to TRBJ1-2, with 10 bases aligning to TRBD1. The V and J ends lost 4 bases and 8 bases, in that order; junction bases with no gene match: 13. Germline V CDR1 and CDR2: LNHDA, SQIVND (reference sequence). The CDR3 length is 16 residues. The CDR3 DNA reads as TGTGCCAGTAGTAGACAGGGGGCCCCTTTTTCGGGAGGCTACACCTTC. Amino acid sequence: CASSRQGAPFSGGYTF.

The chain employs TRBV27 and TRBJ1-6, with 7 bases matching TRBD1. CDR1 is MNHEY, CDR2 SMNVEV, per germline (reference sequence). V shed 8 bases and J 8 bases; nucleotides not matched to a gene: 15. This CDR3 has 16 residues. The CDR3 DNA sequence: TGTGCCAGCGGATTACAGGGGACGGCCCGGGATTCACCCCTCCACTTT. Translation gives CASGLQGTARDSPLHF.

The chain employs TRBV7-6 and TRBJ1-1; possible D gene TRBD1, 5 bases. V dropped 0 bases and J dropped 11 bases, with 16 bases sitting between them. CDR1 and CDR2 from the germline V gene are SGHVS and FNYEAQ. CDR3 length: 14 amino acids. The CDR3: CASSLAPRGDGAFF. For the CDR3, the DNA is TGTGCCAGCAGCTTAGCCCCGCGGGGGGATGGGGCTTTCTTT. The complete variable domain, with remaining parts taken from reference TRBV7-6 and TRBJ1-1, reads GAGVSQSPRYKVTKRGQDVALRCDPISGHVSLYWYRQALGQGPEFLTYFNYEAQQDKSGLPNDRFSAERPEGSISTLTIQRTEQRDSAMYRCASSLAPRGDGAFFGQGTRLTVV.

This rearrangement joins TRBV5-1 to TRBJ2-7; the match to TRBD1 covers 7 bases. The CDR3 sequence is 15 residues long. The germline gives CDR1 SGHRS, CDR2 YFSETQ. The J segment lost 0 bases and the V segment lost 4 bases, leaving 7 bases of the junction unmatched. CDR3 loop: CASSPGQDLSYEQYF. The CDR3 DNA reads TGCGCCAGCAGCCCCGGACAGGACCTCTCCTACGAGCAGTACTTC.

The chain couples TRBV28 to TRBJ1-2; perhaps TRBD1 as D (5 bases). This CDR3 has 15 amino acids. Germline values: CDR1 MDHEN, CDR2 SYDVKM. Trimming took 5 bases from V and 0 from J, leaving 13 bases between them. The CDR3 loop is CASSPGGVANYGYTF. CDR3 DNA sequence: TGTGCCAGCAGTCCGGGAGGGGTAGCTAACTATGGCTACACCTTC.

This rearrangement joins TRBV2 to TRBJ2-5; D not resolved. This CDR3 contains 12 residues. V was shortened by 4 bases and J by 4 bases, with 7 bases between the two germline ends. Germline lookup yields CDR1 SNHLY and CDR2 FYNNEI. The CDR3 protein is CASSAIPETQYF. The DNA for the CDR3 is TGTGCCAGCAGTGCAATCCCAGAGACCCAGTACTTC.

The V and J genes are TRBV19 and TRBJ2-3; possibly TRBD2 for D (6 bases). CDR1 is LNHDA, CDR2 SQIVND, per germline (reference sequence). Trimming shortened V by 5 bases and J by 2 bases, and 11 bases separated the two germline ends. This CDR3 has 14 amino acids. The CDR3 protein is CASSAGTYTDTQYF. DNA for the CDR3: TGTGCCAGTAGTGCCGGGACTTACACAGATACGCAGTATTTT.

The V and J genes are TRBV7-2 and TRBJ2-7; TRBD2 agrees at 7 bases. Per the germline V gene, CDR1 is SGHTA and CDR2 is FQGNSA. This CDR3 region has 14 residues. With 7 bases clipped from V and 4 bases from J, the junction kept 10 bases outside the gene matches. The CDR3 region is CASNFQGGPYEQYF. The CDR3 DNA follows: TGTGCCAGCAACTTCCAGGGAGGGCCTTACGAGCAGTACTTC.

The CDR3 nucleotides are TGTGCCAGCAGCCCCTGGGACAGGGTGGGCAATGAGCAGTTCTTC. Residues: CASSPWDRVGNEQFF. The gene calls are TRBV7-8 and TRBJ2-1, with TRBD1 matching 9 bases. The V segment lost 5 bases and the J segment 6 bases; nucleotides outside the gene matches: 8. This CDR3 has 15 amino acids. The germline V gene encodes CDR1 SGHVS and CDR2 FQNEAQ.